This TCR beta chain was identified during a study of blood T cell repertoires in COVID-19. Study information: Collection of acute and convalescent COVID-19 samples took place in the United States, Italy and Spain.

This clone was picked up one time. Assay used: immunoSEQ multiplex PCR; TCRdb lists only in-frame clones, some missing. The sample consists of hundreds of thousands of clones, roughly 91% of them appearing once. The V segment lost 8 bases and the J segment 4 bases; nucleotides outside the gene matches: 6. CDR1 and CDR2 (germline): ENHRY, SYGVKD. CDR3 size: 14 residues. The TCR was taken from a woman in her forties or fifties who had been exposed to COVID-19. Sequencing was performed on PBMCs or T cells enriched from blood (not recorded which). This chain links TRBV10-3 with TRBJ1-5, with 9 bases that match TRBD1. CDR3 DNA sequence: TGTGCCATCTCCGTGGGACAGGGTAATCAGCCCCAGCATTTT. As protein: CAISVGQGNQPQHF.